The 23 T cell receptor beta chains reported below all come from one sample, sequenced in a study of blood T cell repertoires in COVID-19. Assay used: immunoSEQ multiplex PCR; TCRdb lists only in-frame clones, some missing. The sample includes fewer than 200,000 clones, roughly nine tenths of them seen just once. The specimen was peripheral blood. Every receptor here comes from a man between 18 and 35 years old who had recovered from COVID-19.

Here the CDR3 DNA reads TGTGCCAGCAGTGAAGGAGCGGCTAGCACAGATACGCAGTATTTT. This codes for CASSEGAASTDTQYF. The rearrangement uses TRBV2 and TRBJ2-3; the D gene is possibly TRBD2 (5 bases). Between the trimmed V and J ends, which lost 1 base and 0 bases, there was a span of 8 bases. The CDR3 spans 15 residues. Germline-derived CDR1 and CDR2 are SNHLY and FYNNEI.

This chain uses TRBV12-5 with TRBJ2-3; D is possibly TRBD2 (6 bases). Per the germline V gene, CDR1 is LGHNT and CDR2 is FRNRAP. The CDR3 loop spans 15 amino acids. V was pared by 6 bases and J by 2 bases, with 15 bases between. The CDR3 is CASGRGLLNTDTQYF. The CDR3 DNA follows: TGTGCTAGTGGCCGGGGACTGCTCAACACAGATACGCAGTATTTT.

The V gene is TRBV19, the J gene TRBJ2-7; 8 positions match TRBD1. Germline V gene data show CDR1 as LNHDA and CDR2 as SQIVND (reference sequence). The CDR3 length is 15 residues. The V segment lost 1 base and the J segment 2 bases; nucleotides outside the gene matches: 4. The CDR3 loop is CASSIGRTGPYEQYF. DNA for the CDR3: TGTGCCAGTAGTATAGGGCGGACAGGGCCCTACGAGCAGTACTTC.

For the CDR3, the DNA is TGTGCCAGTATGAGACCTAACCGGGATGGCTACACCTTC. Translated: CASMRPNRDGYTF. The chain is built from TRBV19 and TRBJ1-2; unclear D gene. This CDR3 contains 13 residues. CDR1 and CDR2 (germline): LNHDA, SQIVND (reference sequence). V was shortened by 7 bases and J by 6 bases, with 15 bases between the two germline ends.

This chain connects TRBV7-9 to TRBJ2-7, with TRBD1 as a possible D gene (5 bases). The CDR3 is 11 residues long. Per germline, CDR1 SEHNR and CDR2 FQNEAQ (reference sequence). Trimming cost V 1 base and J 11 bases, with 9 bases left between them. In DNA form, the CDR3 reads TGTGCCAGCAGCTTAGGTTTAGGGGAGTACTTC. Translating it yields CASSLGLGEYF.

The V call is TRBV7-2, the J call TRBJ2-7, with 11 bases fitting TRBD2. Germline CDR1 is SGHTA and CDR2 is FQGNSA. V was clipped by 5 bases and J by 1 base; unmatched bases: 7. The CDR3 spans 16 residues. The CDR3 region has the DNA TGTGCCAGCAGCCCAACTAGCGGGAGATCGTCCTACGAGCAGTACTTC. Residues: CASSPTSGRSSYEQYF.

The V gene is TRBV28, the J gene TRBJ2-5, with TRBD2 matching 9 bases. The CDR3 loop spans 15 amino acids. The J segment lost 2 bases and the V segment lost 1 base, leaving 2 bases of the junction unmatched. Germline assignment: CDR1 MDHEN and CDR2 SYDVKM. CDR3: CASSLLAGGQETQYF. In DNA, the CDR3 is TGTGCCAGCAGTTTATTGGCGGGAGGGCAAGAGACCCAGTACTTC.

The V and J genes are TRBV5-1 and TRBJ1-1; 7 bases line up with TRBD1. Trimming cost V 3 bases and J 3 bases; bases outside gene matches: 11. This CDR3 is 16 amino acids long. In germline, CDR1 is SGHRS, CDR2 YFSETQ. The CDR3 protein is CASSYTGDFSYTEAFF. The CDR3 DNA sequence: TGCGCCAGCAGCTATACAGGGGATTTTTCTTACACTGAAGCTTTCTTT.

J is TRBJ2-1 and V is TRBV5-1; D possibly corresponds to TRBD2 (5 bases). Trimming removed 7 bases at V and 0 bases at J, with 14 bases between. CDR3 length equals 15 residues. Germline-derived CDR1 and CDR2 are SGHRS and YFSETQ. CDR3 protein: CASGGGPSSYNEQFF. CDR3 nucleotides: TGCGCCAGCGGCGGCGGGCCAAGCTCCTACAATGAGCAGTTCTTC.

The chain combines TRBV12-3 or TRBV12-4 with TRBJ1-1; D call uncertain. The V end was cut by 3 bases, the J end by 6 bases, with 11 bases between. CDR3 length: 13 residues. This CDR3 reads CASSFGSSAEAFF. The CDR3 bases are TGTGCCAGCAGTTTTGGGAGTAGCGCTGAAGCTTTCTTT.

This chain connects TRBV11-3 to TRBJ2-1; 13 nucleotides line up with TRBD2. This CDR3 comprises 13 residues. Per germline, CDR1 SGHNT and CDR2 YENEEA. V trimming: 5 bases; J trimming: 16 bases; junction bases outside the gene matches: 8. CDR3 sequence: CASSPTSGRADFF. DNA for the CDR3: TGTGCCAGCAGCCCAACTAGCGGGAGGGCCGACTTCTTC.

CDR3 DNA: TGTGCCAGCGGGCGGGCCAACTACGAGCAGTACTTC. Its translation is CASGRANYEQYF. The gene calls are TRBV5-4 and TRBJ2-7; tentative D call: TRBD2 (5 bases). Germline CDR1 is SGHNT and CDR2 is YYREEE (reference sequence). V shed 7 bases and J shed 3 bases, with 11 bases lying between them. This CDR3 region has 12 residues. Supplemented by reference TRBV5-4 and TRBJ2-7, the full variable domain reads ETGVTQSPTHLIKTRGQQVTLRCSSQSGHNTVSWYQQALGQGPQFIFQYYREEENGRGNFPPRFSGLQFPNYSSELNVNALELDDSALYLCASGRANYEQYFGPGTRLTVT.

The chain joins TRBV9 to TRBJ2-3; perhaps TRBD1 as D (5 bases). The V end lost 4 bases, the J end lost 11 bases, and 17 bases lay between the germline ends. Germline V lookup: CDR1 SGDLS, CDR2 YYNGEE. CDR3 length equals 13 residues. The CDR3 loop is CASSLRPQVRQYF. The CDR3 DNA reads as TGTGCCAGCAGCCTCAGACCACAGGTGAGGCAGTATTTT.

This rearrangement joins TRBV7-2 to TRBJ2-3, with 7 bases that match TRBD2. The CDR3 is 16 residues long. V shed 5 bases and J 0 bases; nucleotides not matched to a gene: 8. Germline CDR1 and CDR2: SGHTA and FQGNSA. The CDR3 protein is CASSVTSDPSTDTQYF. CDR3 nucleotide sequence: TGTGCCAGCAGCGTAACTAGCGATCCTAGCACAGATACGCAGTATTTT.

The chain recombines TRBV6-5 with TRBJ2-7, with no clear D. This CDR3 comprises 12 residues. Per germline, CDR1 MNHEY and CDR2 SVGAGI. The V gene lost 5 bases and the J gene lost 3 bases, with 8 bases spanning the gap. The CDR3 spells CASSTSGYEQYF. CDR3 coding DNA: TGTGCCAGCAGTACATCGGGCTACGAGCAGTACTTC.

This sequence joins TRBV12-3 or TRBV12-4 and TRBJ2-1; 8 positions agree with TRBD1. V lost 7 bases, J lost 9 bases, and 8 bases stayed unmatched. The CDR3 loop spans 13 amino acids. The CDR3 region has the DNA TGTGCCAGCACCACCCAGGGGGCGGGTGAGCAGTTCTTC. Protein product: CASTTQGAGEQFF.

The J gene is TRBJ2-7, the V gene TRBV5-6; 8 bases fit TRBD1. CDR3 length equals 13 residues. Trimming took 3 bases from V and 6 from J; bases not matched to a gene: 5. Germline-derived CDR1 and CDR2 are SGHDT and YYEEEE. In DNA, the CDR3 is TGTGCCAGCAGCTGGGACAGGTTCGGCGAGCAGTACTTC. Translation: CASSWDRFGEQYF.

The V call is TRBV19, the J call TRBJ2-7; TRBD1 matches 9 bases. The CDR3 length is 14 residues. The V gene's germline CDR1 is LNHDA and CDR2 SQIVND (reference sequence). V gave up 3 bases and J gave up 1 base; unmatched junction bases: 1. The CDR3 is CASSMGTGSYEQYF. DNA for the CDR3: TGTGCCAGTAGTATGGGGACAGGGTCCTACGAGCAGTACTTC.

The rearrangement uses TRBV24-1 and TRBJ2-5; TRBD2 matches 11 bases. The CDR3 length is 16 residues. Trimming removed 2 bases from V and 4 bases from J; junction bases left unmatched: 5. Per the germline V gene, CDR1 is KGHDR and CDR2 is SFDVKD. The CDR3 DNA sequence: TGTGCCACCAGTGATTCGGTAGCGGGAGGGGTAGAGACCCAGTACTTC. Amino acid sequence: CATSDSVAGGVETQYF.

The chain is built from TRBV27 and TRBJ1-4; the D gene is possibly TRBD1 (6 bases). Trimming took 8 bases from V and 4 from J, leaving 14 bases between them. The CDR3 runs 14 residues. From germline, CDR1 is MNHEY and CDR2 SMNVEV (reference sequence). The CDR3 sequence is CASGRTEFNEKLFF. The CDR3 bases are TGTGCCAGCGGTAGGACAGAGTTTAATGAAAAACTGTTTTTT. Full variable domain (rest looked up from reference TRBV27 and TRBJ1-4): EAQVTQNPRYLITVTGKKLTVTCSQNMNHEYMSWYRQDPGLGLRQIYYSMNVEVTDKGDVPEGYKVSRKEKRNFPLILESPSPNQTSLYFCASGRTEFNEKLFFGSGTQLSVL.

The chain links TRBV6-5 to TRBJ1-5; D gene unclear. The V end was cut by 6 bases, the J end by 5 bases, with 5 bases between. Per germline, CDR1 MNHEY and CDR2 SVGAGI. This CDR3 region has 11 residues. The DNA of the CDR3 is TGTGCCAGCAGGAGAGATCAGCCCCAGCATTTT. It yields the protein CASRRDQPQHF.

The chain uses TRBV10-1 and TRBJ2-1; possibly TRBD2 for D (5 bases). CDR1 WNHNN and CDR2 SYGVQD come from the germline V gene (reference sequence). With 6 bases removed from V and 2 bases from J, the gap between germline ends came to 17 bases. The CDR3 runs 16 residues. The CDR3 nucleotides are TGCGCCAGCAGCCACGACCGACTAACTCCCTACAATGAGCAGTTCTTC. Its protein product is CASSHDRLTPYNEQFF.

The gene calls are TRBV2 and TRBJ2-5; 10 nucleotides match TRBD2. The CDR3 has 16 residues. CDR1 and CDR2 (germline): SNHLY, FYNNEI. The J segment lost 3 bases and the V segment lost 6 bases, leaving 10 bases of the junction unmatched. The CDR3 DNA reads TGTGCCAGCAGCAGACCCGGGACTAGCGATAAAGAGACCCAGTACTTC. It yields the protein CASSRPGTSDKETQYF.